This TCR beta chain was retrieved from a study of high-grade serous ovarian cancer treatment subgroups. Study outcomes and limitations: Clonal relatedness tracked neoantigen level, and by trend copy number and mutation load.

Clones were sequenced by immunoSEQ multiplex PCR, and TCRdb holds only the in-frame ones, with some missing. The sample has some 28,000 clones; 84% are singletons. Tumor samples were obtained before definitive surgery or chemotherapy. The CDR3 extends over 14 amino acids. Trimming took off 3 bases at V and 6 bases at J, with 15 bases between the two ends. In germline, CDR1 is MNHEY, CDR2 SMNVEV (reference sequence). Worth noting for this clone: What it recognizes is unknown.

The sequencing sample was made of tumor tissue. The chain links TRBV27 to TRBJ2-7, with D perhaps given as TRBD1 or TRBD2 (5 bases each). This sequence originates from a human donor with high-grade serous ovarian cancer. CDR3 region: CASSFGTFSREQYF. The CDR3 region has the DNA TGTGCCAGCAGTTTCGGGACCTTCTCACGCGAGCAGTACTTC.